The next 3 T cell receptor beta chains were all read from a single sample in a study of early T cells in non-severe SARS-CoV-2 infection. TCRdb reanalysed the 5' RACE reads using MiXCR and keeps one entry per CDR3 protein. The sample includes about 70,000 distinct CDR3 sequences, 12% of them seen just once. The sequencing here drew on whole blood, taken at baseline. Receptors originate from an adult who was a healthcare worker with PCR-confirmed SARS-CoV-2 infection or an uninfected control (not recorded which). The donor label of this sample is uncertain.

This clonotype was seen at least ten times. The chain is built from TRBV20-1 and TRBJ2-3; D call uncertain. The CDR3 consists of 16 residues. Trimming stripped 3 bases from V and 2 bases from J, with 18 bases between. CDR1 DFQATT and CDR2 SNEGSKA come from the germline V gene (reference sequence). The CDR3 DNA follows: TGCAGTGCTAGGGAAAGGGCGACCCGATACACAGATACGCAGTATTTT. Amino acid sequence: CSARERATRYTDTQYF.

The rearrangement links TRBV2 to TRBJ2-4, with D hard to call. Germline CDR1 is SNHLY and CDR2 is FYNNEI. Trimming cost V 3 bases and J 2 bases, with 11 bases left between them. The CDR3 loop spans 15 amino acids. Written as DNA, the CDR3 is TGTGCCAGCAGTGATGGGCTCCGACCCAAAAACATTCAGTACTTC. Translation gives CASSDGLRPKNIQYF.

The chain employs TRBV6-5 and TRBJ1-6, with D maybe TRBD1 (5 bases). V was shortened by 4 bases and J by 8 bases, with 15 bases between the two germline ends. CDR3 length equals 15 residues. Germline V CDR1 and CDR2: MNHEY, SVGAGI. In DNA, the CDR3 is TGTGCCAGCAGTTCAACCGGGACGGGAGATTCACCCCTCCACTTT. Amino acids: CASSSTGTGDSPLHF.